This TCR beta chain was identified in a study of shared clonotypes between healthy human individuals. Assay: immunoSEQ multiplex PCR; the TCRdb copy retains only in-frame clones and omits some. The repertoire holds about 600,000 clones, with 95% to 98% as singletons. Germline V CDR1 and CDR2: MDHEN, SYDVKM. The V gene end was trimmed by 6 bases and the J gene end by 1 base; junction bases not matched to a gene: 5. This CDR3 has 15 amino acids. The rearrangement joins TRBV28 to TRBJ2-2; the match to TRBD1 covers 7 bases. Sequencing input: naive CD4+ T cells sorted from blood. The subset was: CD45RA+ positively selected. The receptor was derived from a young woman in good health. The CDR3 sequence: CASRRTGVNTGELFF. For the CDR3, the DNA is TGTGCCAGCAGGCGCACAGGGGTGAACACCGGGGAGCTGTTTTTT.